This T cell receptor (beta chain) was sequenced during a study of early T cells in non-severe SARS-CoV-2 infection. Findings of the study overall: Matches to VDJdb favored anti-spike CD8 responses and missed private and CD4 specificities.

Individual cDNA molecules received unique molecular identifiers during library preparation. TCRdb redid the calling of the 5' RACE reads with MiXCR, one entry per CDR3 protein. Of tens of thousands of distinct CDR3 sequences listed, approximately 12% are singletons. The germline V and J ends were trimmed by 2 bases and 2 bases, with 10 bases remaining between them. The CDR3 runs to 14 residues. Looked up from germline, CDR1 is MNHEY and CDR2 is SVGAGI. At least ten counts were recorded for this clonotype. Its antigen remains unidentified. This TCR was sampled from an adult who was a healthcare worker with PCR-confirmed SARS-CoV-2 infection or an uninfected control (not recorded which). Sequenced sample: whole blood. The V call is TRBV6-5, the J call TRBJ2-7; D is possibly TRBD2 (5 bases). For the CDR3, the DNA is TGTGCCAGCAGTTACAAGCGGAAACCCTACGAGCAGTACTTC. Its translation is CASSYKRKPYEQYF.